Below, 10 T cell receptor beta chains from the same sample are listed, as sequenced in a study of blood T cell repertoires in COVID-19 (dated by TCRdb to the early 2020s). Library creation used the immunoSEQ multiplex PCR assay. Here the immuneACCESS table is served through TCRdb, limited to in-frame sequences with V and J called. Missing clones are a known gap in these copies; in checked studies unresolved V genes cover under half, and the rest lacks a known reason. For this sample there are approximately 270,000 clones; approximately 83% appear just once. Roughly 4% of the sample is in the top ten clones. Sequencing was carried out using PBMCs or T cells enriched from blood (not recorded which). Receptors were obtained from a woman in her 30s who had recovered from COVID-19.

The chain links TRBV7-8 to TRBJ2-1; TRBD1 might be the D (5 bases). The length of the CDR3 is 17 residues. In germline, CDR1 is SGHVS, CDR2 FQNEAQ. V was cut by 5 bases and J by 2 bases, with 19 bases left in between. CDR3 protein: CASSPLRQPDPYNEQFF. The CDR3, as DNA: TGTGCCAGCAGCCCACTCCGACAGCCGGACCCCTACAATGAGCAGTTCTTC.

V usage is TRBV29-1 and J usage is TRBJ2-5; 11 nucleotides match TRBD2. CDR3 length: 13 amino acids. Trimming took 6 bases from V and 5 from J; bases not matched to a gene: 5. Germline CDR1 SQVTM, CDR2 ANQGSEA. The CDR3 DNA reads TGCAGCGTCCGACTAGCGGGAAGTGAGACCCAGTACTTC. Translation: CSVRLAGSETQYF.

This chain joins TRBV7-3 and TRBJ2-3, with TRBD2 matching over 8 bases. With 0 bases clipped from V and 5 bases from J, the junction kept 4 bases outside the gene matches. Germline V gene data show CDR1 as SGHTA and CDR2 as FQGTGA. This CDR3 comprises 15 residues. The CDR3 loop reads CASSLTWLAGDTQYF. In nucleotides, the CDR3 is TGTGCCAGCAGCTTAACCTGGCTAGCGGGAGATACGCAGTATTTT.

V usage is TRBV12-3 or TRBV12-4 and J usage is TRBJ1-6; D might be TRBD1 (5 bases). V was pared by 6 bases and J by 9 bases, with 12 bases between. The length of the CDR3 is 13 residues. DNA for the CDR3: TGTGCCAGCAGGCGGGGGGAAGGTTCACCCCTCCACTTT. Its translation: CASRRGEGSPLHF.

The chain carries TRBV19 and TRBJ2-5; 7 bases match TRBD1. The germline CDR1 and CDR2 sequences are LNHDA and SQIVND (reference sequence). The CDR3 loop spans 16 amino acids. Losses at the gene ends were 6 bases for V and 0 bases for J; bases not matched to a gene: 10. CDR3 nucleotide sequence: TGTGCCAGTAGCAACAGGGGCCAGCACTACCAAGAGACCCAGTACTTC. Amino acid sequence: CASSNRGQHYQETQYF.

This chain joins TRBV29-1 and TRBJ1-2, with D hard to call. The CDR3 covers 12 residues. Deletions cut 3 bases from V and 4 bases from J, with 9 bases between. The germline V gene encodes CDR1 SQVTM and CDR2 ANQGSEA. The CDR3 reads CSVDDGAYGYTF. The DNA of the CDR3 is TGCAGCGTTGATGACGGAGCCTATGGCTACACCTTC.

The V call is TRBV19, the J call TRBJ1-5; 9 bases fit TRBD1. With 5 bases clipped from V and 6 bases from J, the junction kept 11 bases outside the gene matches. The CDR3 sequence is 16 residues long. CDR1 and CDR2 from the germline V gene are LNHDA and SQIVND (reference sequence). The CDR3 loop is CASSLWTGAPSQPQHF. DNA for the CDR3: TGTGCCAGTAGTCTATGGACAGGGGCCCCCAGTCAGCCCCAGCATTTT.

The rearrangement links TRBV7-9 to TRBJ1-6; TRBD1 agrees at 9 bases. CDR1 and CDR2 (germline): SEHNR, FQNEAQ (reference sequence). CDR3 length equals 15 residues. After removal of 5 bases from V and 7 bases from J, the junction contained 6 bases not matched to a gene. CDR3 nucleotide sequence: TGTGCCAGCAGCCTCGGGACAGGGTCGAATTCACCCCTCCACTTT. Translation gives CASSLGTGSNSPLHF. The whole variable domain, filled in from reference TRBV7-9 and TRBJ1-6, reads DTGVSQNPRHKITKRGQNVTFRCDPISEHNRLYWYRQTLGQGPEFLTYFQNEAQLEKSRLLSDRFSAERPKGSFSTLEIQRTEQGDSAMYLCASSLGTGSNSPLHFGNGTRLTVT.

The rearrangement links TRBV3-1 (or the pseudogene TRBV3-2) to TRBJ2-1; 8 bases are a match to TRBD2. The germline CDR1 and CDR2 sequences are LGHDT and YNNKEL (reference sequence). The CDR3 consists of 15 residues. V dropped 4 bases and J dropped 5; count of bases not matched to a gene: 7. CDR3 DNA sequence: TGTGCCAGCAGCCTTGTAGGGACTAGTCACAATGAGCAGTTCTTC. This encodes CASSLVGTSHNEQFF.

In nucleotides, the CDR3 is TGTGCCAGCCATCCGGGACAGGGGAAAATAGGAGGCCATGAGCAGTTCTTC. This sequence encodes CASHPGQGKIGGHEQFF. V usage is TRBV18 and J usage is TRBJ2-1; 10 bases fit TRBD1. This CDR3 comprises 17 residues. CDR1 and CDR2 from the germline V gene are KGHSH and LQKENI. Unmatched junction bases numbered 18, after V lost 8 bases and J lost 8 bases.